This entry is about one T cell receptor beta chain. The length of the CDR3 is 19 residues. In germline, CDR1 is SGHRS, CDR2 YFSETQ. The ends lost 4 bases at V and 3 bases at J; junction bases unmatched: 20. These data belong to a study of CD8+ T cells in alopecia areata. Sample treatment: oral pan-JAK inhibitor, 5-10 mg twice daily. The sequencing template was cDNA reverse transcribed from extracted RNA. This table comes from immunoSEQ multiplex PCR, and its TCRdb copy is limited to in-frame clones, with some not included. In the table there are about 200,000 clones, 64% of which are singletons. The receptor comes from a human donor with alopecia areata. Sequencing used CD4+ T cells sorted from blood, obtained around week 50, from a patient treated with tofacitinib. This chain uses TRBV5-1 with TRBJ2-5, with 8 positions matching TRBD2. This chain's CDR3 is CASSRNPARTGLVEETQYF. CDR3 sequence (DNA): TGCGCCAGCAGCCGCAACCCAGCGAGGACGGGACTAGTTGAAGAGACCCAGTACTTC.